These 8 T cell receptor beta chains share one sample of origin, sequenced in a study of blood T cells in healthy people across ages. For the second PCR, which ran for about 6 to 11 cycles, a sample-barcoded 5' primer and a J-beta primer mix were used. TCRdb reprocessed the 5' RACE reads with MiXCR, giving one entry per CDR3 protein. Of about 1.5 million distinct CDR3 sequences in the sample, about 42% are singletons; the top ten hold about 4.1%. Sequenced input: blood. Every receptor here comes from a woman between 18 and 29 years old in good health.

This clonotype was observed once. This sequence joins TRBV20-1 and TRBJ1-2, with 10 bases aligning to TRBD1. Unmatched junction bases numbered 8, after V lost 0 bases and J lost 7 bases. Germline CDR1 is DFQATT and CDR2 is SNEGSKA (reference sequence). The CDR3 covers 15 residues. CDR3 bases: TGCAGTGCTAGAGATTTTAGGGGACAGGGGTGTGGCTACACCTTC. Its translation is CSARDFRGQGCGYTF.

The rearrangement links TRBV10-2 to TRBJ2-7; TRBD2 aligns across 11 bases. The J call may be faulty, since TRBJ2-5 better matches the DNA end. The CDR3 contains 15 residues. Per germline, CDR1 WSHSY and CDR2 SAAADI. Written as DNA, the CDR3 is TGCGCCAGCAAGGAACTAGCGGGAGCACAAGAGACCCAGTACTTC. The encoded protein is CASKELAGAQETQYF.

This clonotype was seen only a few times. The V and J genes are TRBV2 and TRBJ2-1, with 7 nucleotides matching TRBD2. Germline CDR1 SNHLY, CDR2 FYNNEI. J was trimmed by 6 bases and V by 1 base; bases with no gene match: 6. This CDR3 region has 15 residues. The CDR3 DNA reads TGTGCCAGCAGTGAAGGTAGCGGGCGACCCAATGAGCAGTTCTTC. It specifies CASSEGSGRPNEQFF.

The chain has TRBV6-5 and TRBJ2-3; the match to TRBD2 covers 8 bases. Germline V gene data show CDR1 as MNHEY and CDR2 as SVGAGI. Trimming cost V 2 bases and J 8 bases; bases outside gene matches: 6. The CDR3 totals 14 residues. The CDR3 DNA reads as TGTGCCAGCAGTTACGTCGGGGGGGGGGGTACGCAGTATTTT. Translating it yields CASSYVGGGGTQYF.

In the case of this clonotype: A read error may account for a junction end that differs from germline. The chain recombines TRBV5-1 with TRBJ1-1; D unresolved. This CDR3 is 15 amino acids long. Germline V lookup: CDR1 SGHRS, CDR2 YFSETQ. CDR3 sequence (DNA): TGCGCCAACAGCTTGGCGATAGGGCGGGACACTGAAGCTTTCTTT. It yields the protein CANSLAIGRDTEAFF.

V usage is TRBV6-2 or TRBV6-3 and J usage is TRBJ2-5, with 9 bases matching TRBD2. The CDR3 consists of 15 residues. The V gene's germline CDR1 is MNHEY and CDR2 SVGEGT. V trimming: 10 bases; J trimming: 11 bases; junction bases outside the gene matches: 20. The DNA of the CDR3 is TGTGCCACCCATCGTGGGGTAGCGGGAGTGAATGAGCAGTACTTC. It codes for CATHRGVAGVNEQYF.

The gene calls are TRBV18 and TRBJ2-2; TRBD1 aligns across 12 bases. After removal of 3 bases from V and 7 bases from J, the junction contained 6 bases not matched to a gene. Per the germline V gene, CDR1 is KGHSH and CDR2 is LQKENI. The CDR3 runs to 16 residues. The CDR3 loop reads CASSPAGQGAIGELFF. CDR3 DNA sequence: TGTGCCAGCTCACCGGCGGGACAGGGGGCTATCGGGGAGCTGTTTTTT.

This clonotype was seen a handful of times. This sequence joins TRBV6-6 and TRBJ2-7; D unresolved. The germline gives CDR1 MNHNY, CDR2 SVGAGI (reference sequence). V gave up 5 bases and J gave up 3 bases, with 14 bases separating them. The CDR3 is 14 amino acids. In DNA, the CDR3 is TGTGCCAGCAGTACCCTTTTTAGGGTCTACGAGCAGTACTTC. Its protein product is CASSTLFRVYEQYF.